This TCR beta chain is from a study of blood T cell repertoires in COVID-19. Study-wide background: Some COVID-19 samples were acute and others convalescent; all came from the United States, Italy and Spain. PBMCs, B-cell-depleted T cells, or T cells provided the cDNA or gDNA that made up the material.

The Seattle patients, enrolled during active infection, were followed longitudinally. Authors' data handling: Using reference gene primer amplification, nucleated cell counts were estimated. Libraries were prepared by immunoSEQ multiplex PCR; TCRdb keeps only in-frame clonotypes and omits some of them. The V and J calls and clone size are taken from that table; D and trimming were inferred from the DNA. The profile shows some 85,000 clones, roughly 74% of them singletons. In germline, CDR1 is SGHTA, CDR2 FQGNSA. This CDR3 comprises 15 residues. The ends were cut back, 5 bases at V and 2 bases at J, with 16 bases in the middle.

The TCR sequence derives from a man in his sixties or seventies with COVID-19, enrolled during active disease. The chain couples TRBV7-2 to TRBJ2-7, with D tentatively TRBD2 (6 bases). The sample comprised peripheral blood. The DNA for the CDR3 is TGTGCCAGCAGCACCATGGCGGGGCCAACCTACGAGCAGTACTTC. Translating gives CASSTMAGPTYEQYF.